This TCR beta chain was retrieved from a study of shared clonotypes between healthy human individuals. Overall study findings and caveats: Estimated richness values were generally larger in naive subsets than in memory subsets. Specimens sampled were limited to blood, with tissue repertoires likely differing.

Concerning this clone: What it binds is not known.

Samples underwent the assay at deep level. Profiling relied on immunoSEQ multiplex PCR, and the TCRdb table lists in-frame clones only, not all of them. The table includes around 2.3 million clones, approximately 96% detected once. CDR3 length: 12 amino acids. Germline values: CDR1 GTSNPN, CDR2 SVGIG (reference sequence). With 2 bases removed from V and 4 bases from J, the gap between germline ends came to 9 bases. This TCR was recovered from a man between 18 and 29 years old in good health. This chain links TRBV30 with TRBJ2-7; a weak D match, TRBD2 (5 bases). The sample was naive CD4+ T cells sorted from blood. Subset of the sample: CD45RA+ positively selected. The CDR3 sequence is CAWSFSGYEQYF. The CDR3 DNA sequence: TGTGCCTGGAGTTTCTCGGGGTACGAGCAGTACTTC.